These T cell receptor beta chains were read from a single sample in a study of CD8 T cells in ankylosing spondylitis. TCRdb ran MiXCR on the 5' RACE reads and lists one entry per CDR3 protein. Of about 340,000 distinct CDR3 sequences listed, roughly 22% are singletons. Sequences were obtained from blood, either unsorted or a sorted T cell fraction (not recorded which). The receptors derive from a male donor with ankylosing spondylitis or in good health (not recorded which). CDR3s include the opening cysteine and the closing phenylalanine or tryptophan. The D gene is left open where the match is weak. Size values are once, few and many counts, or a class for expanded clones, and some rows have none.

v_gene	abundance	d_gene	j_gene	CDR3nt	CDR3aa
TRBV20-1	.	.	TRBJ2-3	TGCAGTGCTAGAGATGTGGGCCAGCCGGCAGATACGCAGTATTTT	CSARDVGQPADTQYF
TRBV4-1	.	.	TRBJ2-5	TGCGCCAGTAGCAGTGGGGGGGGCCTCCAAGAGACCCAGTACTTC	CASSSGGGLQETQYF
TRBV3-1	.	.	TRBJ2-2	TGTGCCAGCAGCCCGCCCTACCCCCGGGAGCTGTTTTTT	CASSPPYPRELFF
TRBV12-3/TRBV12-4	few	TRBD2	TRBJ2-3	TGTGCCAGCAGTTCCCCAGCGGGGGGACACACAGATACGCAGTATTTT	CASSSPAGGHTDTQYF
TRBV28	once	TRBD2	TRBJ2-3	TGTGCCAGCAGCCGAGGTCCCTCTAGCGGGGGGCCGACGCAGTATTTT	CASSRGPSSGGPTQYF
TRBV11-2	.	.	TRBJ2-7	TGTGCCAGCAGCTTAGACTCAAGTTATTCGCCCGAGCAGTACTTC	CASSLDSSYSPEQYF
TRBV14	few	TRBD2	TRBJ2-7	TGTGCCAGCAGCCACTGGCGGGGGGACGGCCCCTACGAGCAGTACTTC	CASSHWRGDGPYEQYF
TRBV29-1	few	.	TRBJ2-5	TGCAGCGTTGAGGGGGGTCGGGTACCCCAAGAGACCCAGTACTTC	CSVEGGRVPQETQYF
TRBV12-5	few	.	TRBJ2-1	TGTGCTAGTGGTTTGGAGATTGGATGGGATGAGCAGTTCTTC	CASGLEIGWDEQFF
TRBV14	few	.	TRBJ2-1	TGTGCCAGCAGCTTTAGACCTATCCTTCGAGACAATGAGCAGTTCTTC	CASSFRPILRDNEQFF
TRBV10-2	many	TRBD2	TRBJ2-1	TGCGCCAGCAGTGAACTAGCGGGGGGCAATGAGCAGTTCTTC	CASSELAGGNEQFF
TRBV7-9	.	TRBD2	TRBJ2-3	TGTGCCAGCAGCTTAGGCTTGGGAGGGGCCGGTACAGATACGCAGTATTTT	CASSLGLGGAGTDTQYF
TRBV20-1	few	.	TRBJ1-3	TGCAGTGCTAGACATAGGGAACAGATCTCTGGAAACACCATATATTTT	CSARHREQISGNTIYF
TRBV28	few	.	TRBJ1-2	TGTGCCAGCAAGGGAGGGGCGGATTTTAACTATGGCTACACCTTC	CASKGGADFNYGYTF
TRBV9	.	.	TRBJ2-1	TGTGCCAGCAGCCCGAGCGGAAAGGGCGATGAGCAGTTCTTC	CASSPSGKGDEQFF
TRBV5-1	.	TRBD2	TRBJ2-5	TGCGCCAGCAGCACGGGACTAGTGTACCAAGAGACCCAGTACTTC	CASSTGLVYQETQYF
TRBV27	few	TRBD1	TRBJ1-2	TGTGCCAGCAGTCGCACAGGGGTAAACTATGGCTACACCTTC	CASSRTGVNYGYTF
TRBV6-4	.	TRBD2	TRBJ2-1	TGTGCCATCAGTTTACAACCGTGGACTAGCGGGGGAGATAATGAGCAGTTCTTC	CAISLQPWTSGGDNEQFF
TRBV5-6	.	.	TRBJ2-5	TGTGCCAGCAAGATTGGAGAGACCCAGTACTTC	CASKIGETQYF
TRBV27	.	.	TRBJ2-3	TGTGCTACCACGCCGGGACCTTCCGTAGATACGCAGTATTTT	CATTPGPSVDTQYF
TRBV6-5	few	.	TRBJ2-6	TGTGCCAGCAGTTACTTCGGATCTTCTGGGGCCAACGTCCTGACTTTC	CASSYFGSSGANVLTF
TRBV5-1	.	.	TRBJ1-2	TGCGCCAGCAGCTTAACGGGAATCCCTAACTATGGCTACACCTTC	CASSLTGIPNYGYTF
TRBV3-1	few	.	TRBJ2-1	TGTGCCAGCAGCCCTGGAAGCCTGCAGTTCTTC	CASSPGSLQFF
TRBV28	.	.	TRBJ2-7	TGTGCCAGCAGTCGGGACCCTACCTACGAGCAGTACTTC	CASSRDPTYEQYF
TRBV20-1	few	TRBD1	TRBJ2-6	TGCAGTGCTAGAGTTGCCGGGACAGGGGGATTTGGGGCCAACGTCCTGACTTTC	CSARVAGTGGFGANVLTF
TRBV6-5	few	.	TRBJ2-3	TGTGCCAGCAGTTCATGGGGGGCTGGGGCAGATACGCAGTATTTT	CASSSWGAGADTQYF
TRBV10-3	.	.	TRBJ2-4	TGTGCCATCAGTGAGTCGCAGGGGGGAGAAGCCAAAAACATTCAGTACTTC	CAISESQGGEAKNIQYF
TRBV5-4	few	.	TRBJ1-2	TGTGCCAGCAGCTTGGGATGGGAAGGCTACACCTTC	CASSLGWEGYTF
TRBV2	few	TRBD1	TRBJ2-1	TGTGCCAGCAGCCTCCTCGGGACAGGGACTAATGAGCAGTTCTTC	CASSLLGTGTNEQFF
TRBV18	few	.	TRBJ2-1	TGTGCCAGCGGAGGGGGCCTAAGGGTCAATGAGCAGTTCTTC	CASGGGLRVNEQFF
TRBV5-4	few	TRBD1	TRBJ2-1	TGTGCCAGCTGCCGGGACAGGGCGGACAATGAGCAGTTCTTC	CASCRDRADNEQFF
TRBV6-1	few	.	TRBJ2-7	TGTGCCAGCTCGGGGCCCGGGGGCTCCTACGAGCAGTACTTC	CASSGPGGSYEQYF
TRBV7-8	.	.	TRBJ2-5	TGTGCCAGCAGCCCAGAGGAGTACCAAGAGACCCAGTACTTC	CASSPEEYQETQYF